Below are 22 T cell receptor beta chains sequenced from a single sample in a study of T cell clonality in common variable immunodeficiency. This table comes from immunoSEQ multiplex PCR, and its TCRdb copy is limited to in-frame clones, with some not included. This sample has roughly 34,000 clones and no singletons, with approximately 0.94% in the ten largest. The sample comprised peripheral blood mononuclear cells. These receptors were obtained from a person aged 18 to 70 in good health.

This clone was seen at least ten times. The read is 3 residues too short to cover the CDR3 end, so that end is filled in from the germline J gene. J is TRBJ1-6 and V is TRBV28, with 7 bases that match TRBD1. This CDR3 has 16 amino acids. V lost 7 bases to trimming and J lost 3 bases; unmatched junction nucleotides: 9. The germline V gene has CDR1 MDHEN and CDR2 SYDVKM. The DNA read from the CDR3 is TGTGCCAGCATGAGGACAGGAGCGTTCTATAATTCACCC. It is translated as CASMRTGAFYNSP. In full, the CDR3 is CASMRTGAFYNSPLHF.

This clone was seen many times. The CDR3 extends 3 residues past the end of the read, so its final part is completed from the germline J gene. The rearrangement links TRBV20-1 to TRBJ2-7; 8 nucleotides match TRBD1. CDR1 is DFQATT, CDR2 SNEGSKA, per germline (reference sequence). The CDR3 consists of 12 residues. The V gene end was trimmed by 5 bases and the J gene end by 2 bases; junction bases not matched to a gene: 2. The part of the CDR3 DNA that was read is TGCAGTGCTGGGGACAGGCCCTACGAG. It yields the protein CSAGDRPYE. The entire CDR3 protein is CSAGDRPYEQYF.

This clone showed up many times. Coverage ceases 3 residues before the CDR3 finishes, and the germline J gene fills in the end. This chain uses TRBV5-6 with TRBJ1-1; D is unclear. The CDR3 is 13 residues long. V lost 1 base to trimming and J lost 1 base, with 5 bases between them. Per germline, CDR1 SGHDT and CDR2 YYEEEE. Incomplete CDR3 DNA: TGTGCCAGCAGCTTGTTTAAGAACACTGAA. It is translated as CASSLFKNTE. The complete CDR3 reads CASSLFKNTEAFF.

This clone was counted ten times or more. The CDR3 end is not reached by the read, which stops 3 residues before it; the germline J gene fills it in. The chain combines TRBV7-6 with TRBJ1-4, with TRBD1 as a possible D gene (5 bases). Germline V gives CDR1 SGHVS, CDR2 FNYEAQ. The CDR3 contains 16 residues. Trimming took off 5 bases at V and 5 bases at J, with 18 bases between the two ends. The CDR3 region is CASSPYPGNSNEKLFF. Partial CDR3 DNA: TGTGCCAGCAGCCCATACCCAGGGAACTCGAATGAAAAA.

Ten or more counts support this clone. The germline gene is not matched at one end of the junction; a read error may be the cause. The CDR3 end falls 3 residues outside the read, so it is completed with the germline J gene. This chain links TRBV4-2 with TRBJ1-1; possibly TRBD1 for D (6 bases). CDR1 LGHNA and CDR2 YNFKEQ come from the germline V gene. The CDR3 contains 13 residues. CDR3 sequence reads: CASSSRTATEAFF. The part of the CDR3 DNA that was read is TGCGCCAGCAGCTCTCGGACAGCCACTGAA.

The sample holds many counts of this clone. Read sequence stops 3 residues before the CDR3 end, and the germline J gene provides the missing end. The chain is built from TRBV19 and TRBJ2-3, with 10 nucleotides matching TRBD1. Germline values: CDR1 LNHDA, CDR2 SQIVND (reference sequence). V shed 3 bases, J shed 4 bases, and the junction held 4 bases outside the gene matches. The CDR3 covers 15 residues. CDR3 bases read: TGTGCCAGTAGTATTCGGACAGGGGGGGCAGATACG. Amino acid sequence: CASSIRTGGADT. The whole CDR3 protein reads CASSIRTGGADTQYF. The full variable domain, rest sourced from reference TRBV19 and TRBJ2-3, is DGGITQSPKYLFRKEGQNVTLSCEQNLNHDAMYWYRQDPGQGLRLIYYSQIVNDFQKGDIAEGYSVSREKKESFPLTVTSAQKNPTAFYLCASSIRTGGADTQYFGPGTRLTVL.

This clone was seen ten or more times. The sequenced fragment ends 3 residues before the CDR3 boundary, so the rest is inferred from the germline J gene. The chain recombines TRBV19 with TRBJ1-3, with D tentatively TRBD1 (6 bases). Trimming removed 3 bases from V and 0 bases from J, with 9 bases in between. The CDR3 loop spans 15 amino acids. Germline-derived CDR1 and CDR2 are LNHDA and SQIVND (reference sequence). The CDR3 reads CASSMDRSSGNTIYF. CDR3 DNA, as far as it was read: TGTGCCAGTAGTATGGACAGAAGCTCTGGAAACACC.

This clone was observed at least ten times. CDR3 residues: CASSLGTNNEKLFF. The part of the CDR3 DNA that was read is TGCGCCAGCAGCTTAGGGACAAACAATGAAAAA. The gene calls are TRBV5-1 and TRBJ1-4; tentative D call: TRBD1 (6 bases). The read is 3 residues too short to cover the CDR3 end, so that end is filled in from the germline J gene. The CDR3 consists of 14 residues. CDR1 is SGHRS and CDR2 is YFSETQ in the germline V gene. The germline V and J ends were trimmed by 2 bases and 5 bases, with 10 bases remaining between them. The whole variable domain, filled in from reference TRBV5-1 and TRBJ1-4, reads KAGVTQTPRYLIKTRGQQVTLSCSPISGHRSVSWYQQTPGQGLQFLFEYFSETQRNKGNFPGRFSGRQFSNSRSEMNVSTLELGDSALYLCASSLGTNNEKLFFGSGTQLSVL.

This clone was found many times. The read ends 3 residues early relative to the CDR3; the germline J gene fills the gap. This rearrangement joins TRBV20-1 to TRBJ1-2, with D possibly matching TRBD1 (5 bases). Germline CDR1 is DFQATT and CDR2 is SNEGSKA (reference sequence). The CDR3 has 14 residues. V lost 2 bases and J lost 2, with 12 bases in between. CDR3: CSARLFRANYGYTF. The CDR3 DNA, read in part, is TGCAGTGCTAGATTGTTCAGGGCGAACTATGGC.

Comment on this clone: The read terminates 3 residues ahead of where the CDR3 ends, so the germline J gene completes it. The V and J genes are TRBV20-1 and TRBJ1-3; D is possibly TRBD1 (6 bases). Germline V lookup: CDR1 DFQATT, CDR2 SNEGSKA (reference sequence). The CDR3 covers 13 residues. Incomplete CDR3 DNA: TGCAATGCGCAGGGGATTTCTGGAAACACC. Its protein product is CNAQGISGNT. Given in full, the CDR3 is CNAQGISGNTIYF.

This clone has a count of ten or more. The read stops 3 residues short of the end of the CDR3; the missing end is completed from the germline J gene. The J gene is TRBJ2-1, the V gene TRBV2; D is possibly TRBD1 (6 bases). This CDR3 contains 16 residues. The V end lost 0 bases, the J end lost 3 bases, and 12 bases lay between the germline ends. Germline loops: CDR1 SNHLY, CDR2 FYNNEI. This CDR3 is CASSEAAGANYNEQFF. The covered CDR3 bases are TGTGCCAGCAGTGAAGCTGCAGGGGCAAACTACAATGAG.

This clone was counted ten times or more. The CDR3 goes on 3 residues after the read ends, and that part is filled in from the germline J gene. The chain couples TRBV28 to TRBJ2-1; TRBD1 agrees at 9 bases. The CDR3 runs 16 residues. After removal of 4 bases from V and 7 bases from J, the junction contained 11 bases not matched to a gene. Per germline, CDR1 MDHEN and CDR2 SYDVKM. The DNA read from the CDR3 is TGTGCCAGCAGTTCAAGGACAGGGGCCGGGTGGAATGAG. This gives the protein CASSSRTGAGWNE. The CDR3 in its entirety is CASSSRTGAGWNEQFF.

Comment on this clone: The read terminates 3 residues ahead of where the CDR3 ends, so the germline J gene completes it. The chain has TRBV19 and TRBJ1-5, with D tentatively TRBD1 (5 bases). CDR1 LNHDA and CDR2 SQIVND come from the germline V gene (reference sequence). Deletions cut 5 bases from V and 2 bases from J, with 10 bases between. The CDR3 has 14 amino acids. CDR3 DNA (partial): TGTGCCAGTAGTTTCACAGGTGGCAATCAGCCC. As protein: CASSFTGGNQP. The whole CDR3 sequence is CASSFTGGNQPQHF.

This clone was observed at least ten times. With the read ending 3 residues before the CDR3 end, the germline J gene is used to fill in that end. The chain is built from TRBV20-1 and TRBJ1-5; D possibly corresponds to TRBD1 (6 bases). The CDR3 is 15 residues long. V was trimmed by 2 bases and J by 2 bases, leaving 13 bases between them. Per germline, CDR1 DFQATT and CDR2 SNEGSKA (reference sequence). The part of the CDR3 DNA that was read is TGCAGTGCTAGATCGGACAGATTGGGCAATCAGCCC. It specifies CSARSDRLGNQP. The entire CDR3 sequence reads CSARSDRLGNQPQHF.

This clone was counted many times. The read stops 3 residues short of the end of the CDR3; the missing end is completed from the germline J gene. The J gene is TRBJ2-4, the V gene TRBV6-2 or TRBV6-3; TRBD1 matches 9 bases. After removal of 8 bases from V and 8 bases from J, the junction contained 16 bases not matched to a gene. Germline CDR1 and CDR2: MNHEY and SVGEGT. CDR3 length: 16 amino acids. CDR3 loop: CASGRGWEQGAHIQYF. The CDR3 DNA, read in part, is TGTGCCAGCGGTCGCGGCTGGGAACAGGGGGCACACATT.

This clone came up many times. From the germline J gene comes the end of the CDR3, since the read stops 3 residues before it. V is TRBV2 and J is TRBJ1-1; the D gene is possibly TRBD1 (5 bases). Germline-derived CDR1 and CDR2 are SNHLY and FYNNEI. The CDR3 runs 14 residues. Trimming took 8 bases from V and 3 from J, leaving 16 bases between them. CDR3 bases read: TGTGCCAGCGCATCGACGGCCAGGGACACTGAA. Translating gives CASASTARDTE. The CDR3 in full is CASASTARDTEAFF. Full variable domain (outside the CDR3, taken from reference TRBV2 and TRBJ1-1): EPEVTQTPSHQVTQMGQEVILRCVPISNHLYFYWYRQILGQKVEFLVSFYNNEISEKSEIFDDQFSVERPDGSNFTLKIRSTKLEDSAMYFCASASTARDTEAFFGQGTRLTVV.

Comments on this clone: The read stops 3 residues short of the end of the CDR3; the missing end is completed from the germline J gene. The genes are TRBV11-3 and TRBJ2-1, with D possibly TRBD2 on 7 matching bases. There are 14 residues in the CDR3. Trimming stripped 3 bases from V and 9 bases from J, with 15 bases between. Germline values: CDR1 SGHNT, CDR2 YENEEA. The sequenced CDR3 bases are TGTGCCAGCAGCTTTGCGGGGGCGCGGGCTGAG. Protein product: CASSFAGARAE. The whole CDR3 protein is CASSFAGARAEQFF.

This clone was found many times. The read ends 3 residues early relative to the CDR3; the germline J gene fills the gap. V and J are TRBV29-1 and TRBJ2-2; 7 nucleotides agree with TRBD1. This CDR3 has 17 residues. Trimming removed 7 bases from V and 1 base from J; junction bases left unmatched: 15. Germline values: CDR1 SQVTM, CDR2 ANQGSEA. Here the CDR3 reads CSASNRIWTGNTGELFF. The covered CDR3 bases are TGCAGCGCCAGCAACAGAATCTGGACAGGGAACACCGGGGAG.

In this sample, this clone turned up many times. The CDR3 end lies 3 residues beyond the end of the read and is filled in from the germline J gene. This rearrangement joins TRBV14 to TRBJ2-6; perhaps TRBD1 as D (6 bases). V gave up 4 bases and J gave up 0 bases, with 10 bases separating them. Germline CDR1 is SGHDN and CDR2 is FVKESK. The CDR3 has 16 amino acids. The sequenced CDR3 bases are TGTGCCAGCAGCCGATTGGACAGCTCTGGGGCCAACGTC. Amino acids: CASSRLDSSGANV. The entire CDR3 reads CASSRLDSSGANVLTF.

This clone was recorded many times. The sequenced part of the CDR3 DNA is TGTGCCAGCAGCTTAGACGGGGGGCCCTACAATGAG. This sequence encodes CASSLDGGPYNE. The whole CDR3 protein is CASSLDGGPYNEQFF. The chain has TRBV7-9 and TRBJ2-1; TRBD2 is a possible D gene (7 bases). The read ends 3 residues shy of where the CDR3 ends; the end is completed using the germline J gene. Trimming took 1 base from V and 2 from J, leaving 9 bases between them. The germline CDR1 and CDR2 sequences are SEHNR and FQNEAQ (reference sequence). This CDR3 is 15 amino acids long.

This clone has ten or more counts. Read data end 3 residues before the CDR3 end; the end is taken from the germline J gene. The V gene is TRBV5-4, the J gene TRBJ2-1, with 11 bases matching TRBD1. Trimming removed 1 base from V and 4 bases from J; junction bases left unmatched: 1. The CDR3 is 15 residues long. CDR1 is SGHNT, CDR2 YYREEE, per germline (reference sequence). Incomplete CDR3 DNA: TGTGCCAGCAGCTTGTGGGACAGGGGGTACAATGAG. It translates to CASSLWDRGYNE. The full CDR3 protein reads CASSLWDRGYNEQFF.

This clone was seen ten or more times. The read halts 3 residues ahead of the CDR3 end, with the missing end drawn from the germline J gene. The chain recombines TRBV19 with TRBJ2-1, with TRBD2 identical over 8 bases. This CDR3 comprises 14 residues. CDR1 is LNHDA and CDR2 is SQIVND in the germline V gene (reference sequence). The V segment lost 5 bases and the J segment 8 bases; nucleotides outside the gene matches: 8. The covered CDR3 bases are TGTGCCAGTAGTTCTCAAGCGGGAGTAGATGAG. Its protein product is CASSSQAGVDE. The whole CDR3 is CASSSQAGVDEQFF.